The text below deals with one T cell receptor (beta chain). Its antigen is currently unknown. Graft material was processed, releasing intraepithelial and lamina propria lymphocytes. These data come from a study of graft-versus-host responses after intestinal transplantation. Study conclusions and caveats: GvH clones appeared in recipient marrow, some first in ileum or blood.

The CDR3 totals 17 residues. V was pared by 2 bases and J by 4 bases, with 20 bases between. Germline values: CDR1 MNHNS, CDR2 SASEGT. TCRdb keeps only in-frame clones here, not all; method: immunoSEQ multiplex PCR. The sample lists about 21,000 clones, about 65% occurring once. The receptor's source is a human patient who received an intestinal transplant, so some T cells may come from the graft donor. The chain links TRBV6-1 to TRBJ1-2; no reliable D call. The sequencing here drew on ileum tissue, taken about 20 days after intestinal transplant. This CDR3 is CASSELAGGITFYGYTF. The CDR3, as DNA: TGTGCCAGCAGTGAATTAGCCGGAGGGATAACCTTCTATGGCTACACCTTC.